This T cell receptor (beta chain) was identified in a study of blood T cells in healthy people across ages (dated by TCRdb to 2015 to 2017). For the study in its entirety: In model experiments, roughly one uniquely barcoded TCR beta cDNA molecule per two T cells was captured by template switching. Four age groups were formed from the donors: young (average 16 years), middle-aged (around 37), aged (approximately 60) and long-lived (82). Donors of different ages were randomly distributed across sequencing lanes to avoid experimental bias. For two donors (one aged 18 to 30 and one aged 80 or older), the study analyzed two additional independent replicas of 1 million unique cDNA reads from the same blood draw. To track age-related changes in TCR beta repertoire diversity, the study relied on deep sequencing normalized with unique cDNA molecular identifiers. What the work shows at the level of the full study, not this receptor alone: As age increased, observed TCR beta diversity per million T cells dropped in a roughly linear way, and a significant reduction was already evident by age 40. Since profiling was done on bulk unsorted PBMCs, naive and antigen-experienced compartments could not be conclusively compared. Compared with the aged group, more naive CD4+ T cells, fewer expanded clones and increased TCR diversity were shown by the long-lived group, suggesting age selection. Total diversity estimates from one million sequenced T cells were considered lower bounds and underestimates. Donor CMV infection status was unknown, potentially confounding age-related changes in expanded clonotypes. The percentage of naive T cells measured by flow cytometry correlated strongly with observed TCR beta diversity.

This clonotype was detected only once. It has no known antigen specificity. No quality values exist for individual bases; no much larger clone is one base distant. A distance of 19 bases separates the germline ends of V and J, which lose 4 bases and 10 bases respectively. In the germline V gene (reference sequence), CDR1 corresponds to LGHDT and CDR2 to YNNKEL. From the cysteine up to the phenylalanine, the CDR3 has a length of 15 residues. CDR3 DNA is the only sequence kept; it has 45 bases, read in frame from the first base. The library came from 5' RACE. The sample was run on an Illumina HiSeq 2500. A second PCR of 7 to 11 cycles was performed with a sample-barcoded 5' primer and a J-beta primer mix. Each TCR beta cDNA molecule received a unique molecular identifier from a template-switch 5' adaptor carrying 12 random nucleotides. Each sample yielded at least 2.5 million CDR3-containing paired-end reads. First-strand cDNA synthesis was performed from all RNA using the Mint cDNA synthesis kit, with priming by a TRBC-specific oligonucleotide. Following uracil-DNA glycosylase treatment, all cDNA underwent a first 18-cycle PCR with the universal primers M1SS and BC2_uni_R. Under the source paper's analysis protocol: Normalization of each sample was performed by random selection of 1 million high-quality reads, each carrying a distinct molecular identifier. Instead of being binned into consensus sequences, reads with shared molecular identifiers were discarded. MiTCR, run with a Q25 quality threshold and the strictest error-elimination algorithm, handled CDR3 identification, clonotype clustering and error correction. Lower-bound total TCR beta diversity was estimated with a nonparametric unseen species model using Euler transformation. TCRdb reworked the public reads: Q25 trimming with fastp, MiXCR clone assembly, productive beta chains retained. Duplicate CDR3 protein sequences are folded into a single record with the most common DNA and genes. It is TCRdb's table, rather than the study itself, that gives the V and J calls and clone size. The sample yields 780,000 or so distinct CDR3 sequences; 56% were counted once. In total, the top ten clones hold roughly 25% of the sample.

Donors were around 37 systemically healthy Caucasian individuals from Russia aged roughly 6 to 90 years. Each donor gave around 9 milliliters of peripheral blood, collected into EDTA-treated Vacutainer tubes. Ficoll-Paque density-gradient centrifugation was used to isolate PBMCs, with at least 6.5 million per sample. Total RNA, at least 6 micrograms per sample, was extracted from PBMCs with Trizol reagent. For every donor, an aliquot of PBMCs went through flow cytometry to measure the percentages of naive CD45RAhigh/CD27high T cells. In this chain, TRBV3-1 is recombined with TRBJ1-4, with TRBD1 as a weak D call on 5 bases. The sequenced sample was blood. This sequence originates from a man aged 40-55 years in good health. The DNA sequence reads TGTGCCAGCAGCCTTTTCGGTCCCTCGGGGGGAAAACTGTTTTTT. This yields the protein CASSLFGPSGGKLFF. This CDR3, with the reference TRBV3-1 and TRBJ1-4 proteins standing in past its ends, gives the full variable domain DTAVSQTPKYLVTQMGNDKSIKCEQNLGHDTMYWYKQDSKKFLKIMFSYNNKELIINETVPNRFSPKSPDKAHLNLHINSLELGDSAVYFCASSLFGPSGGKLFFGSGTQLSVL.